The 24 T cell receptor beta chains reported below all come from one sample, sequenced in a study of blood T cell repertoires in COVID-19. Sequenced by immunoSEQ multiplex PCR; TCRdb stores in-frame clones only, minus some. The profile shows roughly 250,000 clones, roughly 85% of them singletons. The specimen was PBMCs or T cells enriched from blood (not recorded which). Receptor source: a woman aged 45-65 years who had recovered from COVID-19.

The chain links TRBV10-3 to TRBJ1-3; D is undetermined. The CDR3 is 13 amino acids. CDR1 is ENHRY, CDR2 SYGVKD, per germline. Trimming cost V 6 bases and J 0 bases, with 6 bases left between them. The CDR3, as DNA: TGTGCCATCAGCCAAATCTCTGGAAACACCATATATTTT. The encoded protein is CAISQISGNTIYF.

The V call is TRBV11-1, the J call TRBJ2-2, with 12 nucleotides matching TRBD2. This CDR3 comprises 16 residues. Germline CDR1 reads SGHAT; CDR2 reads FQDESV (reference sequence). The V segment lost 6 bases and the J segment 7 bases; nucleotides outside the gene matches: 9. The CDR3: CASSHRTSGISGELFF. The CDR3 DNA reads as TGTGCCAGCAGTCATCGGACTAGCGGGATTAGCGGGGAGCTGTTTTTT. The whole variable domain, remainder taken from reference TRBV11-1 and TRBJ2-2, is EAEVAQSPRYKITEKSQAVAFWCDPISGHATLYWYRQILGQGPELLVQFQDESVVDDSQLPKDRFSAERLKGVDSTLKIQPAELGDSAMYLCASSHRTSGISGELFFGEGSRLTVL.

This clone was detected once. The chain has TRBV10-1 and TRBJ2-7; tentative D call: TRBD1 (6 bases). The germline V gene has CDR1 WNHNN and CDR2 SYGVQD (reference sequence). The ends were cut back, 6 bases at V and 6 bases at J, with 15 bases in the middle. The CDR3 length is 13 residues. This CDR3 reads CASSVGAGGEQYF. The CDR3 bases are TGCGCCAGCAGCGTGGGGGCTGGGGGCGAGCAGTACTTC.

V is TRBV5-5 and J is TRBJ1-1; 7 bases are a match to TRBD1. CDR3 length: 12 amino acids. The V gene's germline CDR1 is SGHKS and CDR2 YYEKEE (reference sequence). V was pared by 5 bases and J by 6 bases, with 4 bases of the junction left unmatched. The CDR3 DNA reads TGTGCCAGCAGAACTACAGGGGCTGAAGCTTTCTTT. Its protein is CASRTTGAEAFF.

The V gene is TRBV25-1, the J gene TRBJ2-2, with 10 bases lining up with TRBD1. The V gene's germline CDR1 is MGHDK and CDR2 SYGVNS. The CDR3 spans 16 residues. Germline trimming cut 1 base from V and 3 bases from J; bases unmatched to any gene: 2. The CDR3 sequence: CASSEFGTGDTGELFF. The CDR3 coding sequence is TGTGCCAGCAGTGAATTCGGGACAGGGGACACCGGGGAGCTGTTTTTT.

The V call is TRBV28, the J call TRBJ2-7; 7 bases align to TRBD1. J gave up 3 bases and V 10 bases, and 12 bases lay outside the gene matches. CDR1 and CDR2 from the germline V gene are MDHEN and SYDVKM. CDR3 length equals 14 residues. In DNA form, the CDR3 reads TGTGCCACCGGGGACAGTTCAAGGATCTACGAGCAGTACTTC. It specifies CATGDSSRIYEQYF.

V and J are TRBV11-3 and TRBJ1-1, with D possibly matching TRBD1 (5 bases). The V gene's germline CDR1 is SGHNT and CDR2 YENEEA. V was pared by 3 bases and J by 1 base, with 15 bases between. The CDR3 length is 16 residues. The CDR3 nucleotides are TGTGCCAGCAGCTTTGGAGGGGAGGGAAGGAACACTGAAGCTTTCTTT. Amino acid sequence: CASSFGGEGRNTEAFF.

The rearrangement joins TRBV6-5 to TRBJ2-5, with D possibly matching TRBD2 (6 bases). The CDR3 runs 13 residues. V was pared by 11 bases and J by 2 bases, with 15 bases between. Germline V gene data show CDR1 as MNHEY and CDR2 as SVGAGI. The CDR3 bases are TGTGCCGGCGGGGCGGACATGCAAGAGACCCAGTACTTC. Its translation is CAGGADMQETQYF.

This clone was observed many times. The chain uses TRBV6-1 and TRBJ2-7; the match to TRBD2 covers 14 bases. The germline CDR1 and CDR2 sequences are MNHNS and SASEGT. The CDR3 is made up of 15 amino acids. After removal of 3 bases from V and 4 bases from J, the junction contained 2 bases not matched to a gene. In DNA, the CDR3 is TGTGCCAGCAGTGAGGGGACTAGCGGGAGTTACGAGCAGTACTTC. As protein: CASSEGTSGSYEQYF.

This clone was seen once. The CDR3: CASSAAAGLTDTQYF. Written as DNA, the CDR3 is TGTGCCAGCAGCGCGGCAGCGGGACTCACAGATACGCAGTATTTT. The gene calls are TRBV9 and TRBJ2-3; 7 bases match TRBD2. CDR3 length: 15 amino acids. The ends lost 3 bases at V and 2 bases at J; junction bases unmatched: 6. Germline assignment: CDR1 SGDLS and CDR2 YYNGEE.

The gene calls are TRBV19 and TRBJ2-2; D gene unclear. Looked up from germline, CDR1 is LNHDA and CDR2 is SQIVND (reference sequence). V dropped 7 bases and J dropped 3 bases, with 12 bases sitting between them. The CDR3 loop spans 14 amino acids. This CDR3 is CASIPSGDTGELFF. In DNA, the CDR3 is TGTGCCAGTATCCCCTCCGGAGACACCGGGGAGCTGTTTTTT.

The V and J genes are TRBV11-3 and TRBJ2-3; unclear D gene. The CDR3 contains 12 residues. V gave up 2 bases and J gave up 4 bases, with 4 bases separating them. Per the germline V gene, CDR1 is SGHNT and CDR2 is YENEEA. CDR3 amino acids: CASSLQADTQYF. Here the CDR3 DNA reads TGTGCCAGCAGCTTACAGGCAGATACGCAGTATTTT.

The J gene is TRBJ2-7, the V gene TRBV19; perhaps TRBD2 as D (5 bases). This CDR3 is 13 amino acids long. The V end lost 3 bases, the J end lost 5 bases, and 11 bases lay between the germline ends. Germline CDR1 LNHDA, CDR2 SQIVND (reference sequence). The CDR3 coding sequence is TGTGCCAGTAGTATGGGGAGCGGAGACGAGCAGTACTTC. Protein: CASSMGSGDEQYF.

The chain links TRBV5-1 to TRBJ1-2; a possible D gene is TRBD1 (6 bases). From germline, CDR1 is SGHRS and CDR2 YFSETQ. The CDR3 has 15 residues. Trimming took 4 bases from V and 6 from J, leaving 19 bases between them. This chain's CDR3 is CASSVRGRTGNGYTF. Written as DNA, the CDR3 is TGCGCCAGCAGCGTCAGGGGCCGGACGGGTAATGGCTACACCTTC.

The chain has TRBV25-1 and TRBJ2-6, with 7 nucleotides matching TRBD1. The germline CDR1 and CDR2 sequences are MGHDK and SYGVNS. The ends lost 5 bases at V and 2 bases at J; junction bases unmatched: 0. The CDR3 has 14 residues. This CDR3 reads CASSTGAGANVLTF. The CDR3 DNA follows: TGTGCCAGCAGTACAGGGGCTGGGGCCAACGTCCTGACTTTC.

This chain uses TRBV27 with TRBJ2-2; possible D gene TRBD1, 6 bases. Between the trimmed V and J ends, which lost 2 bases and 7 bases, there was a span of 8 bases. Germline CDR1 reads MNHEY; CDR2 reads SMNVEV (reference sequence). This CDR3 has 13 amino acids. The CDR3 sequence is CASSLRGGGELFF. The CDR3, as DNA: TGTGCCAGCAGTTTACGAGGGGGCGGGGAGCTGTTTTTT.

The chain has TRBV9 and TRBJ2-3; 7 nucleotides match TRBD1. Looked up from germline, CDR1 is SGDLS and CDR2 is YYNGEE. The ends lost 0 bases at V and 1 base at J; junction bases unmatched: 5. This CDR3 has 16 amino acids. In DNA, the CDR3 is TGTGCCAGCAGCGTAGTAGGACAGGTGGGCACAGATACGCAGTATTTT. It is translated as CASSVVGQVGTDTQYF.

The gene calls are TRBV19 and TRBJ1-2; 8 bases line up with TRBD1. Germline V gene data show CDR1 as LNHDA and CDR2 as SQIVND (reference sequence). The V gene end was trimmed by 6 bases and the J gene end by 0 bases; junction bases not matched to a gene: 9. CDR3 length: 16 amino acids. The CDR3, as DNA: TGTGCCAGTAGGATAACGTCGGGACAGGCTAACTATGGCTACACCTTC. Amino acid sequence: CASRITSGQANYGYTF.

This clone was seen a few times. The V and J genes are TRBV7-9 and TRBJ2-5; TRBD2 agrees at 11 bases. The germline V gene has CDR1 SEHNR and CDR2 FQNEAQ (reference sequence). J was trimmed by 3 bases and V by 3 bases; bases with no gene match: 6. This CDR3 is built from 16 residues. CDR3 sequence: CASSFIPGLAEETQYF. CDR3 nucleotide sequence: TGTGCCAGCAGCTTTATACCGGGACTAGCGGAAGAGACCCAGTACTTC.

V usage is TRBV29-1 and J usage is TRBJ2-7, with TRBD1 identical over 7 bases. The junction had 3 bases not matched to a gene; V was cut back by 7 bases and J by 3 bases. Germline CDR1 SQVTM, CDR2 ANQGSEA. The CDR3 is 11 amino acids. CDR3 in amino acids: CSANRGYEQYF. Written as DNA, the CDR3 is TGCAGCGCTAACAGGGGCTACGAGCAGTACTTC.

The gene calls are TRBV2 and TRBJ1-2; 8 positions agree with TRBD1. Losses at the gene ends were 7 bases for V and 5 bases for J; bases not matched to a gene: 3. Germline V gene lookup returns CDR1 SNHLY and CDR2 FYNNEI. This CDR3 is built from 12 residues. Written as DNA, the CDR3 is TGTGCCAGCACCGGGACAGGTTATGGCTACACCTTC. Translation gives CASTGTGYGYTF.

This rearrangement joins TRBV5-4 to TRBJ2-3; TRBD2 matches at 8 bases. With V trimmed by 1 base and J by 1 base, 2 bases remained unmatched. This CDR3 spans 15 amino acids. CDR1 and CDR2 from the germline V gene are SGHNT and YYREEE (reference sequence). CDR3: CASSLTSGRTDTQYF. The CDR3 nucleotides read TGTGCCAGCAGCTTGACTAGCGGTCGCACAGATACGCAGTATTTT.

Comment on this clone: Other DNA sequences from this sample encode an identical CDR3 as well. The rearrangement links TRBV5-1 to TRBJ1-2, with 7 positions matching TRBD1. CDR3 size: 14 residues. Germline trimming cut 2 bases from V and 0 bases from J; bases unmatched to any gene: 1. CDR1 and CDR2 (germline): SGHRS, YFSETQ. The CDR3 region is CASSLQGPNYGYTF. The CDR3 region has the DNA TGCGCCAGCAGCTTACAGGGGCCTAACTATGGCTACACCTTC.

The chain links TRBV9 to TRBJ1-2; D not certain. The CDR3 is 11 amino acids. V gave up 7 bases and J gave up 8 bases, with 12 bases separating them. Germline V CDR1 and CDR2: SGDLS, YYNGEE. CDR3 in DNA: TGTGCCAGCTCCGGGTACCCCGGCTACACCTTC. It encodes CASSGYPGYTF.